These 9 T cell receptor beta chains originate from one sample sequenced in a study of T cell responses to AZD1222 COVID-19 vaccine. Sequencing used immunoSEQ multiplex PCR; TCRdb keeps in-frame clones, though not all of them. The sample holds roughly 84,000 clones, 70% to 90% seen once. The source was peripheral blood, collected 28 days after the second AZD1222 dose. The receptors here all came from an adult who received the AZD1222 COVID-19 vaccine.

The chain couples TRBV15 to TRBJ1-1; D is unclear. With 0 bases removed from V and 1 base from J, the gap between germline ends came to 9 bases. Germline assignment: CDR1 LNHNV and CDR2 YYDKDF (reference sequence). CDR3 length: 15 residues. As DNA, the CDR3 is TGTGCCACCAGCAGAGAAGGTTCGGGGAACACTGAAGCTTTCTTT. Translated, it gives CATSREGSGNTEAFF. Using reference TRBV15 and TRBJ1-1 for the parts outside the CDR3, the full variable domain is DAMVIQNPRYQVTQFGKPVTLSCSQTLNHNVMYWYQQKSSQAPKLLFHYYDKDFNNEADTPDNFQSRRPNTSFCFLDIRSPGLGDTAMYLCATSREGSGNTEAFFGQGTRLTVV.

This clone occurred a few times. This chain connects TRBV10-3 to TRBJ1-5; TRBD1 aligns across 8 bases. J gave up 4 bases and V 11 bases, and 7 bases lay outside the gene matches. Germline CDR1 is ENHRY and CDR2 is SYGVKD. The CDR3 consists of 13 residues. For the CDR3, the DNA is TGTGCCGCGGGACAGGTCCTAAATCAGCCCCAGCATTTT. Translation: CAAGQVLNQPQHF.

The rearrangement uses TRBV27 and TRBJ1-3, with D tentatively TRBD1 (5 bases). The V end lost 5 bases, the J end lost 0 bases, and 14 bases lay between the germline ends. This CDR3 comprises 16 residues. The germline V gene encodes CDR1 MNHEY and CDR2 SMNVEV (reference sequence). The CDR3 loop reads CASSSPGPSSGNTIYF. Here the CDR3 DNA reads TGTGCCAGCAGTAGTCCAGGGCCCAGCTCTGGAAACACCATATATTTT.

The chain employs TRBV9 and TRBJ2-2; no clear D. There are 13 residues in the CDR3. Germline V gene lookup returns CDR1 SGDLS and CDR2 YYNGEE. Trimming pared 4 bases from V and 1 base from J, leaving 5 bases between. The CDR3 DNA sequence: TGTGCCAGCAGCAACGAGAACACCGGGGAGCTGTTTTTT. Amino acid sequence: CASSNENTGELFF.

The chain is built from TRBV4-1 and TRBJ2-6; D call uncertain. CDR3 length: 18 amino acids. Trimming removed 4 bases from V and 0 bases from J, with 16 bases in between. In germline, CDR1 is MGHRA, CDR2 YSYEKL. The DNA for the CDR3 is TGCGCCAGCAGCCGAACGGACGGGTGGAGCTCTGGGGCCAACGTCCTGACTTTC. Residues: CASSRTDGWSSGANVLTF.

This sequence joins TRBV11-2 and TRBJ2-7, with no clear D. Deletions cut 0 bases from V and 2 bases from J, with 8 bases between. The length of the CDR3 is 14 residues. CDR1 SGHAT and CDR2 FQNNGV come from the germline V gene. CDR3 sequence: CASSLDYQAYEQYF. The CDR3 bases are TGTGCCAGCAGCTTAGACTACCAGGCCTACGAGCAGTACTTC.

This chain links TRBV4-3 with TRBJ2-5, with D perhaps TRBD2 (6 bases). CDR1 and CDR2 from the germline V gene are LGHNA and YSLEER. Trimming pared 1 base from V and 1 base from J, leaving 10 bases between. The CDR3 has 15 amino acids. CDR3 residues: CASSQGGLGQETQYF. In DNA, the CDR3 is TGCGCCAGCAGCCAAGGGGGACTGGGCCAAGAGACCCAGTACTTC.

The rearrangement joins TRBV28 to TRBJ1-4; the match to TRBD1 covers 10 bases. This CDR3 has 13 amino acids. Germline loops: CDR1 MDHEN, CDR2 SYDVKM. Trimming took 8 bases from V and 8 from J; bases not matched to a gene: 5. CDR3 protein: CASQTGGREKLFF. In DNA, the CDR3 is TGTGCCAGCCAGACAGGGGGCAGGGAAAAACTGTTTTTT.

This chain uses TRBV18 with TRBJ1-1, with TRBD1 identical over 7 bases. The CDR3 contains 15 residues. The junction had 3 bases not matched to a gene; V was cut back by 1 base and J by 1 base. Germline CDR1 and CDR2: KGHSH and LQKENI. As DNA, the CDR3 is TGTGCCAGCTCACCACAGGGGGCGAAGAACACTGAAGCTTTCTTT. Its protein product is CASSPQGAKNTEAFF.